This T cell receptor (beta chain) was sequenced during a study of cytomegalovirus exposure and HLA in healthy donors. Overall study findings and caveats: Later genetic work tied a missense DCLRE1C variant to beta-chain V and J trimming.

Remarks on this clone: Its antigen is undetermined.

Germline CDR1 reads SGHVS; CDR2 reads FQNEAQ. The V end was cut by 5 bases, the J end by 0 bases, with 20 bases between. CDR3 size: 17 residues. PCR used 60 Vbeta primers and 13 Jbeta primers. Sequencing used immunoSEQ multiplex PCR; TCRdb keeps in-frame clones, though not all of them. The sample has 75,000 to 80,000 clones, 72% seen once. This chain connects TRBV7-8 to TRBJ2-7; D is unclear. The material sequenced was PBMCs. The source of this sequence is a man in his fifties or sixties in good health and CMV-seropositive. CDR3 sequence: CASSPRSQTGSSYEQYF. CDR3 sequence (DNA): TGTGCCAGCAGCCCAAGGTCCCAGACTGGAAGCTCCTACGAGCAGTACTTC.